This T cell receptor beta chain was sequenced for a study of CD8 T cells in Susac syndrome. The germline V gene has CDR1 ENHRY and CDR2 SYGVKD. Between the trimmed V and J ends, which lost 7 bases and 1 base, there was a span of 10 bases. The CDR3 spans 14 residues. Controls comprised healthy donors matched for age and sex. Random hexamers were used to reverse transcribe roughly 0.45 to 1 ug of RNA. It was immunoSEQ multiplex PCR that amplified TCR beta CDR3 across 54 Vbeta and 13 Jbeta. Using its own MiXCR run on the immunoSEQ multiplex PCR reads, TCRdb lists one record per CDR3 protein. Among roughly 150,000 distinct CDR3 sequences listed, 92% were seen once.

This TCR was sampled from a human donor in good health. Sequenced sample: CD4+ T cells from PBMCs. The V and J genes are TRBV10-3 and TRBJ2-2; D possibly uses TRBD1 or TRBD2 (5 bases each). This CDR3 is CAITRDGNTGELFF. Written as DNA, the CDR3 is TGTGCCATCACCCGGGACGGGAACACCGGGGAGCTGTTTTTT.